This T cell receptor beta chain stems from a study of blood T cells in healthy people across ages. The sample holds a few counts of this clonotype. A sample-barcoded 5' primer and a J-beta primer mix were used in a second PCR of about 6 to 12 cycles. TCRdb passed the 5' RACE reads through MiXCR, listing each CDR3 protein once. The table lists 1,500,000 or so distinct CDR3 sequences, roughly 43% of them singletons. This clonotype was sampled from a young woman in good health. The sequenced sample was blood.

CDR3 residues: CSVPLAGTPYNEQFF. The CDR3 DNA reads TGCAGCGTCCCCTTAGCGGGGACCCCCTACAATGAGCAGTTCTTC. The chain recombines TRBV29-1 with TRBJ2-1; 8 bases fit TRBD2. CDR3 size: 15 residues. J was trimmed by 2 bases and V by 6 bases; bases with no gene match: 9. Looked up from germline, CDR1 is SQVTM and CDR2 is ANQGSEA.